What follows are 29 T cell receptor beta chains derived from one specimen sequenced in a study of CD8+ T cells in alopecia areata (dated by TCRdb to 2017 to 2018). Library preparation was by the immunoSEQ multiplex PCR assay. To provide template for TCR sequencing, every sample had RNA extracted and reverse transcribed into cDNA. TCRdb retrieved this table from immuneACCESS and kept in-frame rearrangements only. Not all clones are present; in checked studies, unresolved V genes account for under half, and no reason is known for the remainder. The sample has about 300,000 clones on record, 58% of them singletons. Roughly 1.8% of the sample lies in the top ten. The meaning of the sample's time point label: about 25 weeks on oral tofacitinib. The treatment or condition label corresponds to: oral pan-JAK inhibitor, 5-10 mg twice daily. Sequencing was performed on CD4+ T cells sorted from blood, taken at week 24, from a patient treated with tofacitinib. Every receptor here comes from a human donor with alopecia areata.

V gene TRBV5-1 combines with J gene TRBJ2-6, with unresolved D. V lost 3 bases and J lost 4, with 14 bases in between. Germline-derived CDR1 and CDR2 are SGHRS and YFSETQ. The CDR3 is made up of 16 amino acids. CDR3 region: CASSSDPVAGANVLTF. CDR3 DNA: TGCGCCAGCAGCTCCGACCCCGTCGCCGGGGCCAACGTCCTGACTTTC.

With respect to this clone: Other DNA sequences in the sample encode the same CDR3. This rearrangement joins TRBV29-1 to TRBJ2-7, with D maybe TRBD1 (5 bases). There are 12 residues in the CDR3. Germline CDR1 reads SQVTM; CDR2 reads ANQGSEA. V was clipped by 0 bases and J by 2 bases, with 5 bases between them. The CDR3 DNA is TGCAGCGTTGAAGACAGGGCCTACGAGCAGTACTTC. Translating it yields CSVEDRAYEQYF.

This clone was seen more than once but under ten times. This chain uses TRBV2 with TRBJ2-3, with D perhaps TRBD2 (5 bases). CDR1 and CDR2 (germline): SNHLY, FYNNEI. The ends were cut back, 5 bases at V and 0 bases at J, with 6 bases in the middle. The CDR3 extends over 13 amino acids. The CDR3 loop reads CASSLASTDTQYF. As DNA, the CDR3 is TGTGCCAGCAGTCTAGCTAGCACAGATACGCAGTATTTT.

This clone was counted a few times. The J gene is TRBJ2-5, the V gene TRBV5-1; D unclear. The CDR3 is made up of 14 amino acids. Germline V gives CDR1 SGHRS, CDR2 YFSETQ. The V end lost 4 bases, the J end lost 2 bases, and 12 bases lay between the germline ends. DNA of the CDR3: TGCGCCAGCAGCCGGAATTGGAAGCAAGAGACCCAGTACTTC. Amino acids: CASSRNWKQETQYF.

CDR3 in amino acids: CASSELKTVNYGYTF. For the CDR3, the DNA is TGTGCCAGCAGTGAATTAAAGACAGTCAACTATGGCTACACCTTC. J is TRBJ1-2 and V is TRBV2; maybe TRBD1 (5 bases). Looked up from germline, CDR1 is SNHLY and CDR2 is FYNNEI. V lost 2 bases to trimming and J lost 2 bases, with 12 bases between them. The CDR3 totals 15 residues.

The genes are TRBV5-6 and TRBJ2-1; 9 bases align to TRBD2. CDR3 length: 15 amino acids. Germline values: CDR1 SGHDT, CDR2 YYEEEE. With V trimmed by 3 bases and J by 0 bases, 1 base remained unmatched. CDR3 in amino acids: CASSSGLASYNEQFF. The CDR3 region has the DNA TGTGCCAGCAGCTCGGGACTAGCCTCCTACAATGAGCAGTTCTTC.

This clone came up a few times. The chain employs TRBV6-5 and TRBJ2-7; no reliable D call. The CDR3 is 13 amino acids. CDR1 is MNHEY and CDR2 is SVGAGI in the germline V gene. Trimming removed 5 bases at V and 0 bases at J, with 8 bases between. The chain's CDR3 is CASSIGSSYEQYF. The CDR3, as DNA: TGTGCCAGCAGTATTGGTAGCTCCTACGAGCAGTACTTC.

This clone appeared a few times. The chain links TRBV4-2 to TRBJ2-1, with D maybe TRBD2 (6 bases). Germline values: CDR1 LGHNA, CDR2 YNFKEQ. V lost 3 bases to trimming and J lost 9 bases, with 21 bases between them. The length of the CDR3 is 16 residues. The CDR3 region has the DNA TGTGCCAGCAGCCACCCGGGGCCCTCGCGGGGCGGTGAGCAGTTCTTC. Amino acid sequence: CASSHPGPSRGGEQFF.

This clone has only a few counts. This sequence joins TRBV29-1 and TRBJ2-5; D tentatively fits TRBD1 or TRBD2 (5 bases each). The CDR3 covers 12 residues. Germline assignment: CDR1 SQVTM and CDR2 ANQGSEA. Trimming took off 3 bases at V and 6 bases at J, with 11 bases between the two ends. The CDR3 is CSVDLGEKTQYF. CDR3 sequence (DNA): TGCAGCGTTGATTTGGGGGAAAAGACCCAGTACTTC.

The chain has TRBV30 and TRBJ1-5, with D hard to call. Germline CDR1 is GTSNPN and CDR2 is SVGIG (reference sequence). The CDR3 has 13 residues. The V gene lost 0 bases and the J gene lost 6 bases, with 9 bases spanning the gap. The CDR3 coding sequence is TGTGCCTGGAGTGTACCCGGGAGTCAGCCCCAGCATTTT. Its protein product is CAWSVPGSQPQHF.

The V gene is TRBV4-1, the J gene TRBJ1-2, with D possibly matching TRBD1 (5 bases). The CDR3 consists of 15 residues. Germline-derived CDR1 and CDR2 are MGHRA and YSYEKL. V lost 4 bases, J lost 0 bases, and 12 bases lay in between. For the CDR3, the DNA is TGCGCCAGCAGCCCCCGGGGGAGGGCTAACTATGGCTACACCTTC. Its translation is CASSPRGRANYGYTF.

The chain is built from TRBV5-1 and TRBJ2-5; 7 nucleotides align to TRBD1. V lost 3 bases and J lost 4; bases outside the gene matches: 15. This CDR3 has 17 amino acids. CDR1 and CDR2 (germline): SGHRS, YFSETQ. The CDR3 spells CASSSKDNTGVGETQYF. CDR3 DNA: TGCGCCAGCAGCTCGAAAGATAACACAGGGGTGGGAGAGACCCAGTACTTC.

The chain links TRBV27 to TRBJ2-3, with a tentative D call TRBD1 (5 bases). Trimming removed 6 bases at V and 5 bases at J, with 12 bases between. CDR1 is MNHEY and CDR2 is SMNVEV in the germline V gene (reference sequence). This CDR3 is built from 13 residues. CDR3 nucleotides: TGTGCCAGCAGCTCCTTCACAGGAGATACGCAGTATTTT. Translated, it gives CASSSFTGDTQYF.

The rearrangement joins TRBV30 to TRBJ2-1; a possible D gene is TRBD1 (6 bases). V was pared by 4 bases and J by 5 bases, with 9 bases between. CDR3 length equals 12 residues. In germline, CDR1 is GTSNPN, CDR2 SVGIG (reference sequence). Here the CDR3 DNA reads TGTGCCTGGAAAGGGGGAAACAATGAGCAGTTCTTC. Its protein is CAWKGGNNEQFF.

The V call is TRBV10-3, the J call TRBJ1-1; no clear D gene. The V gene's germline CDR1 is ENHRY and CDR2 SYGVKD. V dropped 6 bases and J dropped 2 bases, with 16 bases sitting between them. The CDR3 contains 15 residues. For the CDR3, the DNA is TGTGCCATCAGCGAGGGTGTTGGATTTAACACTGAAGCTTTCTTT. Translating gives CAISEGVGFNTEAFF.

A remark on this clone: The junction differs from germline at one of its ends, possibly a read error. This chain connects TRBV7-7 to TRBJ1-1; 8 bases align to TRBD1. CDR1 is SSHAT and CDR2 is FNYEAQ in the germline V gene (reference sequence). The CDR3 extends over 14 amino acids. CDR3 loop: CASSRYRGDTEAFF. In DNA form, the CDR3 reads TGTGCTAGCAGCCGGTACAGGGGGGACACTGAAGCTTTCTTT.

This sequence joins TRBV30 and TRBJ1-2; TRBD1 matches at 9 bases. V shed 7 bases, J shed 2 bases, and the junction held 11 bases outside the gene matches. Germline values: CDR1 GTSNPN, CDR2 SVGIG (reference sequence). This CDR3 has 15 residues. In DNA form, the CDR3 reads TGTGCCTTATACCGGGACAGGGCTCTCAACTATGGCTACACCTTC. Amino acid sequence: CALYRDRALNYGYTF.

The V and J genes are TRBV1 and TRBJ2-3; TRBD2 is the table's D call, not checked against the DNA. TRBV1 is classified as a pseudogene. The CDR3 has 14 residues. CDR3: CTSSQDVRSDTQYF. The CDR3 region has the DNA TGCACCAGCAGCCAAGATGTGAGGTCAGATACGCAGTATTTT.

This clone was picked up a small number of times. The sample has other DNA sequences that encode this CDR3 too. The chain carries TRBV7-9 and TRBJ2-3; D perhaps matches TRBD2 (5 bases). This CDR3 is 12 amino acids long. The V gene lost 2 bases and the J gene lost 5 bases, with 5 bases spanning the gap. CDR1 and CDR2 (germline): SEHNR, FQNEAQ (reference sequence). CDR3 residues: CASSLREDTQYF. DNA of the CDR3: TGTGCCAGCAGCTTACGGGAAGATACGCAGTATTTT.

This CDR3 reads CASSEWTRGYF. The CDR3, as DNA: TGTGCCAGCAGTGAATGGACACGCGGATACTTC. The rearrangement joins TRBV25-1 to TRBJ2-7; D may be TRBD1 (5 bases). This CDR3 has 11 amino acids. V was pared by 1 base and J by 13 bases, with 11 bases between. CDR1 is MGHDK and CDR2 is SYGVNS in the germline V gene.

The rearrangement joins TRBV18 to TRBJ2-3, with TRBD1 identical over 7 bases. The CDR3 has 15 amino acids. CDR1 KGHSH and CDR2 LQKENI come from the germline V gene. Trimming took 3 bases from V and 1 from J; bases not matched to a gene: 4. CDR3 residues: CASSPRTGRTDTQYF. CDR3 sequence (DNA): TGTGCCAGCTCACCCAGGACAGGCCGCACAGATACGCAGTATTTT.

The rearrangement joins TRBV4-2 to TRBJ2-5; 7 bases are a match to TRBD2. Germline trimming cut 0 bases from V and 7 bases from J; bases unmatched to any gene: 11. Germline lookup yields CDR1 LGHNA and CDR2 YNFKEQ. This CDR3 has 16 amino acids. CDR3 residues: CASSQEWGGTHLTQYF. The CDR3 coding sequence is TGTGCCAGCAGCCAAGAGTGGGGAGGGACTCACTTGACCCAGTACTTC.

This rearrangement joins TRBV18 to TRBJ2-3, with no clear D. Germline V gene lookup returns CDR1 KGHSH and CDR2 LQKENI. CDR3 size: 10 residues. Trimming took off 5 bases at V and 3 bases at J, with 0 bases between the two ends. CDR3 sequence reads: CASSTDTQYF. The DNA for the CDR3 is TGTGCCAGCTCAACAGATACGCAGTATTTT.

The chain uses TRBV29-1 and TRBJ2-3; no clear D. Trimming cost V 5 bases and J 5 bases, with 5 bases left between them. The CDR3 has 10 amino acids. From germline, CDR1 is SQVTM and CDR2 ANQGSEA. In DNA form, the CDR3 reads TGCAGCGTTTACGTAGATACGCAGTATTTT. Amino acids: CSVYVDTQYF.

This chain uses TRBV9 with TRBJ2-3, with D hard to call. The CDR3 is made up of 14 amino acids. Germline CDR1 SGDLS, CDR2 YYNGEE. V was clipped by 1 base and J by 6 bases, with 12 bases between them. CDR3 protein: CASSVRQAGDTQYF. The DNA for the CDR3 is TGTGCCAGCAGCGTAAGGCAGGCTGGGGATACGCAGTATTTT.

This chain connects TRBV9 to TRBJ2-5; D might be TRBD1 (6 bases). This CDR3 contains 14 residues. Germline V lookup: CDR1 SGDLS, CDR2 YYNGEE. Trimming took 0 bases from V and 4 from J, leaving 10 bases between them. The CDR3 here is CASSVDRVGETQYF. The CDR3 DNA is TGTGCCAGCAGCGTAGACAGGGTGGGAGAGACCCAGTACTTC.

This chain uses TRBV7-6 with TRBJ2-7; 11 bases match TRBD2. Germline-derived CDR1 and CDR2 are SGHVS and FNYEAQ. The CDR3 length is 14 residues. The trim removed 6 bases at V and 3 bases at J, leaving 4 bases unmatched. CDR3 bases: TGTGCCAGCAGTTCCGGGACTAGCGGCTACGAGCAGTACTTC. Protein: CASSSGTSGYEQYF.

The J gene is TRBJ2-2, the V gene TRBV7-9; the D is unclear. V gave up 1 base and J gave up 1 base, with 10 bases separating them. Germline V gene data show CDR1 as SEHNR and CDR2 as FQNEAQ (reference sequence). The CDR3 covers 16 residues. The DNA of the CDR3 is TGTGCCAGCAGCTTAGTCGATTTCAAGAACACCGGGGAGCTGTTTTTT. This encodes CASSLVDFKNTGELFF.

This clone was detected once. The chain combines TRBV7-2 with TRBJ2-1; 12 bases match TRBD2. Per germline, CDR1 SGHTA and CDR2 FQGNSA. This CDR3 has 16 residues. With V trimmed by 5 bases and J by 6 bases, 8 bases remained unmatched. The CDR3, as DNA: TGTGCCAGCAGCCCTAGAGCTAGCGGGGGGGCCAATGAGCAGTTCTTC. Translating it yields CASSPRASGGANEQFF.